This T cell receptor (beta chain) is from a study of blood T cell repertoires in COVID-19. Per the original data handling: Estimates of nucleated cell counts were drawn from the amplification of reference gene primers. TCRdb's table, derived via immunoSEQ multiplex PCR, lists solely in-frame clones and lacks some. The DNA was the basis for D and trimming; V, J and clone size are from that table. The profile shows 200,000 to 250,000 clones, approximately 83% of them singletons. Enrolled during active infection, Seattle patients were then followed longitudinally. V lost 4 bases and J lost 5, with 17 bases in between. CDR1 LGHDT and CDR2 YNNKEL come from the germline V gene (reference sequence). The CDR3 covers 15 residues.

The rearrangement joins TRBV3-1 (or the pseudogene TRBV3-2) to TRBJ2-5, with D possibly TRBD1 on 5 matching bases. The sequence was obtained from a woman in her thirties with COVID-19, enrolled during active disease. The specimen was peripheral blood. The CDR3 protein is CASSPSGFFGETQYF. CDR3 coding DNA: TGTGCCAGCAGCCCCTCAGGGTTTTTCGGGGAGACCCAGTACTTC.